This T cell receptor (beta chain) was identified in a study of blood T cell repertoires in COVID-19. Across the study: Samples representing acute and convalescent COVID-19 were sourced from the United States, Italy and Spain.

Authors' methods: Amplified reference gene primers provided the basis for estimating nucleated cell counts. Repertoires were generated with immunoSEQ multiplex PCR, while TCRdb's copy carries only in-frame clones and drops some. V, J and clone size are those of that table, while D and trimming were read from the DNA. The sample has about 500,000 clones; roughly 89% are singletons. This CDR3 has 13 residues. CDR1 and CDR2 (germline): SGHNT, YYREEE (reference sequence). The J segment lost 7 bases and the V segment lost 4 bases, leaving 8 bases of the junction unmatched. The specimen sequenced was peripheral blood. This receptor was taken from a man in his late teens or twenties with COVID-19, enrolled during active disease. The chain recombines TRBV5-4 with TRBJ2-7; TRBD2 matches at 7 bases. CDR3 coding DNA: TGTGCCAGCAGCAACGTACTAGCGCAGGAGCAGTACTTC. Encoded protein: CASSNVLAQEQYF.